This entry lists 23 T cell receptor beta chains sequenced from one sample in a study of shared clonotypes between healthy human individuals (dated by TCRdb to 2018 to 2021). CD8 naive samples consisted of CD45RO-negative cells that were positively selected for CCR7, yielding a CD45RA+CCR7+ population without TemRA cells. Library generation was performed with the immunoSEQ multiplex PCR assay. What TCRdb holds here is the immuneACCESS table cut down to in-frame rearrangements. Part of the clones is not present; checked against another copy, under half of the missing clones reflect an unresolved V gene, and the others are unexplained. This sample holds some 2,100,000 clones; 85% to 95% were observed only once. Together, the top ten hold roughly 1.7% of the sample. The sample taken for sequencing was naive CD8+ T cells from PBMCs. The sample's cell subset or site, from its label and the paper: CD45RA+CCR7+. The source of these receptors is a man between 18 and 29 years old in good health. Some clones in this sample may be carry-over from other donors' samples.

J is TRBJ1-5 and V is TRBV6-6; D is possibly TRBD1 (5 bases). Germline CDR1 and CDR2: MNHNY and SVGAGI (reference sequence). The germline V and J ends were trimmed by 6 bases and 7 bases, with 13 bases remaining between them. The CDR3 sequence is 13 residues long. CDR3 sequence (DNA): TGTGCCAGCAGCCCAGGGTATCGGCAGCCCCAGCATTTT. Its protein product is CASSPGYRQPQHF.

The chain recombines TRBV5-4 with TRBJ2-1; possible D gene TRBD2, 6 bases. This CDR3 contains 10 residues. CDR1 SGHNT and CDR2 YYREEE come from the germline V gene (reference sequence). The ends were cut back, 10 bases at V and 11 bases at J, with 13 bases in the middle. The DNA of the CDR3 is TGTGCCCATGGGGGGAATAAGCAGTTCTTC. It codes for CAHGGNKQFF.

Only a few counts were recorded for this clone. V and J are TRBV6-1 and TRBJ1-5, with no clear D. V was pared by 7 bases and J by 0 bases, with 10 bases between. The CDR3 length is 14 residues. Looked up from germline, CDR1 is MNHNS and CDR2 is SASEGT. The CDR3 DNA reads as TGTGCCAGCACTGTCGGATATAGCAATCAGCCCCAGCATTTT. Its protein is CASTVGYSNQPQHF.

A remark on this clone: Other DNA sequences from this sample encode an identical CDR3 as well. V gene TRBV28 combines with J gene TRBJ1-2; D is unresolved. Trimming pared 3 bases from V and 4 bases from J, leaving 3 bases between. The CDR3 contains 11 residues. Germline V gene sequence: CDR1 MDHEN, CDR2 SYDVKM. The CDR3 is CASSLLYGYTF. As DNA, the CDR3 is TGTGCCAGCAGTTTGCTCTATGGCTACACCTTC.

This clone was seen only a few times. The J gene is TRBJ1-1, the V gene TRBV28; D possibly corresponds to TRBD1 (6 bases). In germline, CDR1 is MDHEN, CDR2 SYDVKM. The CDR3 sequence is 10 residues long. V was clipped by 6 bases and J by 7 bases, with 6 bases between them. DNA for the CDR3: TGTGCCAGCAGACAGGGTGAAGCTTTCTTT. This gives the protein CASRQGEAFF.

V is TRBV4-1 and J is TRBJ2-3; D may be TRBD1 (5 bases). The V gene lost 4 bases and the J gene lost 4 bases, with 15 bases spanning the gap. From germline, CDR1 is MGHRA and CDR2 YSYEKL. The CDR3 spans 15 residues. The CDR3 reads CASSLSGSRPDTQYF. Here the CDR3 DNA reads TGCGCCAGCAGCCTTTCAGGGTCACGACCAGATACGCAGTATTTT.

This rearrangement joins TRBV9 to TRBJ2-5; 8 nucleotides agree with TRBD1. V gave up 6 bases and J gave up 5 bases; unmatched junction bases: 12. CDR1 and CDR2 (germline): SGDLS, YYNGEE. The CDR3 contains 15 residues. CDR3 sequence: CASNPGGLLRETQYF. In nucleotides, the CDR3 is TGTGCCAGCAATCCAGGGGGCTTGTTACGGGAGACCCAGTACTTC.

V and J are TRBV28 and TRBJ2-6; 9 nucleotides line up with TRBD1. Germline lookup yields CDR1 MDHEN and CDR2 SYDVKM. The CDR3 is made up of 17 amino acids. V shed 6 bases and J 1 base; nucleotides not matched to a gene: 7. CDR3 sequence (DNA): TGTGCCAGCAGCCGGGGACAGGGCCCTTCTGGGGCCAACGTCCTGACTTTC. Translating gives CASSRGQGPSGANVLTF.

The chain uses TRBV6-5 and TRBJ1-2; D uncertain. Germline loops: CDR1 MNHEY, CDR2 SVGAGI. The CDR3 length is 14 residues. Trimming pared 7 bases from V and 6 bases from J, leaving 18 bases between. The CDR3: CASTNGAPYHGYTF. DNA of the CDR3: TGTGCCAGCACCAACGGAGCCCCGTATCATGGCTACACCTTC.

This chain's CDR3 is CASSYSGSSPYNEQFF. CDR3 DNA: TGTGCCAGCAGCTATAGCGGGAGTTCACCCTACAATGAGCAGTTCTTC. The chain recombines TRBV11-3 with TRBJ2-1, with TRBD2 matching over 9 bases. This CDR3 contains 16 residues. J lost 2 bases, V lost 4 bases, and 6 bases had no gene match. Germline V gene lookup returns CDR1 SGHNT and CDR2 YENEEA.

The chain recombines TRBV9 with TRBJ2-2, with no clear D. Trimming took off 0 bases at V and 7 bases at J, with 7 bases between the two ends. The CDR3 consists of 13 residues. Germline CDR1 and CDR2: SGDLS and YYNGEE. CDR3 region: CASSVVKGGELFF. In DNA, the CDR3 is TGTGCCAGCAGCGTAGTTAAGGGCGGGGAGCTGTTTTTT. The variable domain in full, with the rest retrieved from reference TRBV9 and TRBJ2-2, is DSGVTQTPKHLITATGQRVTLRCSPRSGDLSVYWYQQSLDQGLQFLIQYYNGEERAKGNILERFSAQQFPDLHSELNLSSLELGDSALYFCASSVVKGGELFFGEGSRLTVL.

This chain links TRBV30 with TRBJ2-7; D gene ambiguous. Trimming removed 3 bases from V and 4 bases from J, with 10 bases in between. The CDR3 sequence is 12 residues long. Germline V CDR1 and CDR2: GTSNPN, SVGIG (reference sequence). The CDR3 DNA reads as TGTGCCTGGAGGGAGTTATCTTACGAGCAGTACTTC. Protein: CAWRELSYEQYF.

The rearrangement uses TRBV5-6 and TRBJ2-7; no clear D gene. CDR3 length: 14 residues. The V gene's germline CDR1 is SGHDT and CDR2 YYEEEE. The V and J ends lost 4 bases and 1 base respectively, with 12 bases between them. CDR3 protein: CASSLMTGSYEQYF. The CDR3, as DNA: TGTGCCAGCAGCCTAATGACGGGTTCCTACGAGCAGTACTTC.

The chain employs TRBV27 and TRBJ2-7; 12 bases agree with TRBD2. The J segment lost 6 bases and the V segment lost 5 bases, leaving 8 bases of the junction unmatched. The CDR3 is 15 amino acids. Germline V gene sequence: CDR1 MNHEY, CDR2 SMNVEV (reference sequence). The CDR3 nucleotides read TGTGCCAGCAGTGGGGCGGGACTAGCGGGTAGCGAGCAGTACTTC. As protein: CASSGAGLAGSEQYF.

Only one count was recorded for this clone. The CDR3 region is CASSPKTSGRAEEQYF. The CDR3, as DNA: TGCGCCAGCAGCCCAAAGACTAGCGGGAGGGCGGAAGAGCAGTACTTC. The rearrangement joins TRBV4-1 to TRBJ2-7; 14 positions agree with TRBD2. CDR3 length: 16 amino acids. Trimming cost V 4 bases and J 7 bases; bases outside gene matches: 9. CDR1 MGHRA and CDR2 YSYEKL come from the germline V gene.

V usage is TRBV6-5 and J usage is TRBJ1-2; D call uncertain. Between the trimmed V and J ends, which lost 0 bases and 4 bases, there was a span of 15 bases. Germline CDR1 MNHEY, CDR2 SVGAGI. This CDR3 has 16 residues. CDR3 sequence (DNA): TGTGCCAGCAGTTACTCGGTCCAAGGGCCGGGCTATGGCTACACCTTC. It translates to CASSYSVQGPGYGYTF.

This rearrangement joins TRBV27 to TRBJ2-2; a possible D gene is TRBD2 (5 bases). V shed 5 bases and J shed 5 bases, with 15 bases lying between them. Germline loops: CDR1 MNHEY, CDR2 SMNVEV (reference sequence). This CDR3 region has 15 residues. This CDR3 is CASSVARGNTGELFF. CDR3 sequence (DNA): TGTGCCAGCAGTGTAGCCCGGGGAAATACCGGGGAGCTGTTTTTT.

The V call is TRBV5-6, the J call TRBJ1-1; perhaps TRBD1 as D (5 bases). The CDR3 spans 13 residues. V lost 0 bases and J 7 bases, leaving 10 bases between the germline ends. Looked up from germline, CDR1 is SGHDT and CDR2 is YYEEEE. The CDR3 protein is CASSLGGTGEAFF. CDR3 bases: TGTGCCAGCAGCTTGGGGGGGACCGGTGAAGCTTTCTTT.

The chain links TRBV6-5 to TRBJ2-7; D is possibly TRBD2 (6 bases). The CDR3 totals 16 residues. Germline CDR1 is MNHEY and CDR2 is SVGAGI. V lost 0 bases to trimming and J lost 6 bases, with 18 bases between them. CDR3 coding DNA: TGTGCCAGCAGTTACTCGAGGGCGGAGGGTCCGTCCGAGCAGTACTTC. This encodes CASSYSRAEGPSEQYF.

This clone came up a few times. The chain employs TRBV7-9 and TRBJ1-1; tentatively, D is TRBD1 (6 bases). The CDR3 totals 16 residues. Deletions cut 2 bases from V and 5 bases from J, with 18 bases between. Germline V lookup: CDR1 SEHNR, CDR2 FQNEAQ (reference sequence). In DNA, the CDR3 is TGTGCCAGCAGCTTAAGAACAGGGAGAAATGATACTGAAGCTTTCTTT. The encoded protein is CASSLRTGRNDTEAFF.

The genes are TRBV7-9 and TRBJ2-5; 10 nucleotides agree with TRBD1. CDR3 length equals 15 residues. Per germline, CDR1 SEHNR and CDR2 FQNEAQ (reference sequence). V lost 4 bases, J lost 3 bases, and 5 bases stayed unmatched. CDR3 bases: TGTGCCAGCAGCTCGCCCGGGACAGGGGAAGAGACCCAGTACTTC. It codes for CASSSPGTGEETQYF. Full variable domain (outside the CDR3, taken from reference TRBV7-9 and TRBJ2-5): DTGVSQNPRHKITKRGQNVTFRCDPISEHNRLYWYRQTLGQGPEFLTYFQNEAQLEKSRLLSDRFSAERPKGSFSTLEIQRTEQGDSAMYLCASSSPGTGEETQYFGPGTRLLVL.

For this clone: In the same sample, other DNA sequences code for this CDR3. The chain uses TRBV7-2 and TRBJ2-1; TRBD1 matches at 11 bases. The length of the CDR3 is 15 residues. Germline-derived CDR1 and CDR2 are SGHTA and FQGNSA. V lost 3 bases and J lost 6; bases outside the gene matches: 4. The CDR3 reads CASSFGTGGFNEQFF. CDR3 in DNA: TGTGCCAGCAGCTTCGGGACAGGGGGTTTCAATGAGCAGTTCTTC. The full variable domain, in which reference TRBV7-2 and TRBJ2-1 provide the parts outside the CDR3, is GAGVSQSPSNKVTEKGKDVELRCDPISGHTALYWYRQSLGQGLEFLIYFQGNSAPDKSGLPSDRFSAERTGGSVSTLTIQRTQQEDSAVYLCASSFGTGGFNEQFFGPGTRLTVL.

With respect to this clone: The same CDR3 can be traced to other DNA sequences in this sample. DNA of the CDR3: TGTGCCAGCAGCTTAGCGAGAGGGTACGAGCAGTACTTC. Its translation is CASSLARGYEQYF. This rearrangement joins TRBV7-8 to TRBJ2-7, with D maybe TRBD2 (5 bases). Germline CDR1 reads SGHVS; CDR2 reads FQNEAQ. The CDR3 consists of 13 residues. V lost 0 bases to trimming and J lost 4 bases, with 7 bases between them. Full variable domain (remainder filled in from reference TRBV7-8 and TRBJ2-7): GAGVSQSPRYKVAKRGQDVALRCDPISGHVSLFWYQQALGQGPEFLTYFQNEAQLDKSGLPSDRFFAERPEGSVSTLKIQRTQQEDSAVYLCASSLARGYEQYFGPGTRLTVT.